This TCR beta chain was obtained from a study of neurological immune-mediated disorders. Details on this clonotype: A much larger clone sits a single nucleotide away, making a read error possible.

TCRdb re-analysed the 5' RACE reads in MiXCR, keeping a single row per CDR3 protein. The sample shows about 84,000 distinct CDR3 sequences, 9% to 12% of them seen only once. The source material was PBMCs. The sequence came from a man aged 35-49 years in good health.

CDR3 amino acids: CASSQRTSGMVFF. The CDR3 region has the DNA TGTGCCAGCAGCCAGCGGACTAGCGGGATGGTGTTCTTC. The chain carries TRBV3-1 and TRBJ2-1; 12 nucleotides match TRBD2. Germline V CDR1 and CDR2: LGHDT, YNNKEL (reference sequence). The CDR3 runs to 13 residues. After removal of 3 bases from V and 15 bases from J, the junction contained 6 bases not matched to a gene.